The subject of this entry is one TCR beta chain. Its antigen remains unknown. This specimen belongs to a study of early T cells in non-severe SARS-CoV-2 infection. Study background: Bulk RNA taken from unsorted whole blood was sequenced, leaving chains unpaired.

Broader study findings: Lookups in VDJdb leaned toward anti-spike CD8 responses and missed private and CD4 specificities.

The CDR3 has 15 amino acids. Trimming removed 6 bases from V and 4 bases from J, with 15 bases in between. Individual cDNA molecules carried attached unique molecular identifiers. TCRdb reprocessed the 5' RACE reads with MiXCR, giving one entry per CDR3 protein. The sample has around 60,000 distinct CDR3 sequences, less than 20% seen once. Sequencing was performed on whole blood, taken at baseline. The TCR comes from an adult who was a healthcare worker with PCR-confirmed SARS-CoV-2 infection or an uninfected control (not recorded which). The chain carries TRBV12-3 or TRBV12-4 and TRBJ1-4; no clear D gene. This CDR3 reads CASSLSQGLNEKLFF. The CDR3 DNA sequence: TGTGCCAGCAGCCTCAGTCAAGGGCTTAATGAAAAACTGTTTTTT.